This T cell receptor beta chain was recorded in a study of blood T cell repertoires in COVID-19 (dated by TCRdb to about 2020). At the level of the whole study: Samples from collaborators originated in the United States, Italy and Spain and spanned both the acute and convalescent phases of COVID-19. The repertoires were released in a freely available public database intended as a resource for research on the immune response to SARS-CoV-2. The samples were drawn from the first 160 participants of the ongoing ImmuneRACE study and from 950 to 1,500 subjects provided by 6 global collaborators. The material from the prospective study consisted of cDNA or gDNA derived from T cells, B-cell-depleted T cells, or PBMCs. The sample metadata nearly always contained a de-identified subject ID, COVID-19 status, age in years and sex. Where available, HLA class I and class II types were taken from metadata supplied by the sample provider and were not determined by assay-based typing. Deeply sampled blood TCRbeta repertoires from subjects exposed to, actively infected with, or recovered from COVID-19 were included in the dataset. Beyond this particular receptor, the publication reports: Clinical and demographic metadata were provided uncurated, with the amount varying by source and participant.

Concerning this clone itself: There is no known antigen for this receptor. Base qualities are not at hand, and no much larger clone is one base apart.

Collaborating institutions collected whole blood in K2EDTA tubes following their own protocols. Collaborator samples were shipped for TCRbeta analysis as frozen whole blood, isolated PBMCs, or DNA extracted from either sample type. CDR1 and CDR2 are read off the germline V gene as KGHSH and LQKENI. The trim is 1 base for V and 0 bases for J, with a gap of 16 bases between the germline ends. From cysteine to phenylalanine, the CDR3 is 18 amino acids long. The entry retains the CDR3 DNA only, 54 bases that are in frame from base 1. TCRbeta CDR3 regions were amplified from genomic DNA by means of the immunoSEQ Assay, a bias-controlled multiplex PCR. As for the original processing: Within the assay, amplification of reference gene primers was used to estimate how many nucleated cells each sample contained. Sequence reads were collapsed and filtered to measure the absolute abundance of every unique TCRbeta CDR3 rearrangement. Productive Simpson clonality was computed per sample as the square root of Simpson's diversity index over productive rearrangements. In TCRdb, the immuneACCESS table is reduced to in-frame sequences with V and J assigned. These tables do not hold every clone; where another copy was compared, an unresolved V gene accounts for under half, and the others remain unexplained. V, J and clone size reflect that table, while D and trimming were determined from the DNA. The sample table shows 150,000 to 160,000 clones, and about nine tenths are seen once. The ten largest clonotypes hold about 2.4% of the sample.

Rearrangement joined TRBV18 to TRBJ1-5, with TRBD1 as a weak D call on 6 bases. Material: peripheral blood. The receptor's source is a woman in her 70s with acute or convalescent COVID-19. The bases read TGTGCCAGCTCACCACGGACACCGGGGGGCTATAGCAATCAGCCCCAGCATTTT. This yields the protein CASSPRTPGGYSNQPQHF.